This is a list of T cell receptor beta chains from one sample in a study of blood T cell repertoires in COVID-19. The repertoire was sequenced with immunoSEQ multiplex PCR; TCRdb's copy has only in-frame clones and lacks some. The sample has approximately 260,000 clones; approximately 83% are singletons. Source material: PBMCs or T cells enriched from blood (not recorded which). The receptors were gathered from a man aged 50 to 60 who had recovered from COVID-19. CDR3s include the opening cysteine and the closing phenylalanine or tryptophan. Each record gives: clone size, V gene, J gene, D gene, CDR3 DNA, CDR3 protein. D genes are given only for firm matches. Size is stated for part of the rows, as once, few or many counts, or as a class when the clone is expanded.

size: .
V: TRBV4-1
J: TRBJ1-2
D: TRBD1
DNA: TGCGCCAGCAGCCAAGTGACAGGGGGAGGCTATGGCTACACCTTC
CDR3: CASSQVTGGGYGYTF

size: .
V: TRBV3-1/TRBV3-2
J: TRBJ1-2
D: TRBD1
DNA: TGTGCCAGCAGCCAGAACGGACAGGTAAACTATGGCTACACCTTC
CDR3: CASSQNGQVNYGYTF

size: .
V: TRBV5-1
J: TRBJ2-7
D: .
DNA: TGCGCCAGCAGCTTGGATGACATCGCCTACGAGCAGTACTTC
CDR3: CASSLDDIAYEQYF

size: .
V: TRBV7-2
J: TRBJ1-5
D: .
DNA: TGTGCCAGCAGCTTTAGTCCGGACAGTACCAGGCCCCAGCATTTT
CDR3: CASSFSPDSTRPQHF

size: .
V: TRBV7-2
J: TRBJ1-1
D: .
DNA: TGTGCCAGCAGCTTATCTCCGGGAACAAGAGCTTTCTTT
CDR3: CASSLSPGTRAFF

size: few
V: TRBV27
J: TRBJ2-2
D: TRBD2
DNA: TGTGCCAGCAGCCTGCTAGCGGGGGGCGCATCCGGGGAGCTGTTTTTT
CDR3: CASSLLAGGASGELFF

size: few
V: TRBV5-1
J: TRBJ1-1
D: .
DNA: TGCGCCAGCAGGGACACAGGCCCTGAAGCTTTCTTT
CDR3: CASRDTGPEAFF

size: few
V: TRBV5-1
J: TRBJ2-2
D: TRBD2
DNA: TGCGCCAGCAGGCGGACTAGCGGGGATAACACCGGGGAGCTGTTTTTT
CDR3: CASRRTSGDNTGELFF

size: .
V: TRBV7-6
J: TRBJ1-1
D: .
DNA: TGTGCCAGCAGCTTAGCTGAAGGGAGTAGGACTGAAGCTTTCTTT
CDR3: CASSLAEGSRTEAFF

size: .
V: TRBV5-1
J: TRBJ2-5
D: TRBD2
DNA: TGCGCCAGCAGCTTGGGGACTAGCCGAGAGACCCAGTACTTC
CDR3: CASSLGTSRETQYF

size: .
V: TRBV25-1
J: TRBJ2-3
D: .
DNA: TGTGCCAGCAGTGTGAGCCATAGCACAGATACGCAGTATTTT
CDR3: CASSVSHSTDTQYF

size: .
V: TRBV19
J: TRBJ2-3
D: TRBD2
DNA: TGTGCCAGTAGTAGGGGACTAGCCTTCGATACGCAGTATTTT
CDR3: CASSRGLAFDTQYF

size: .
V: TRBV3-1/TRBV3-2
J: TRBJ2-1
D: TRBD1
DNA: TGTGCCAGCAGCCAGGACAGGGGCCCCTACAATGAGCAGTTCTTC
CDR3: CASSQDRGPYNEQFF